These 30 T cell receptor beta chains share one sample of origin, sequenced in a study of neoadjuvant anti-PD-1 for oral cavity cancer (dated by TCRdb to about 2021). This specimen's time point label, per the study, means: before neoadjuvant nivolumab. The method was the immunoSEQ multiplex PCR assay. TCRdb holds this immuneACCESS table with in-frame rearrangements only. Some clones are missing; in checked studies, unresolved V genes explain under half, and the rest has no known cause. This sample gives about 6,600 clones in total; about 60% of them show up just once. Roughly 6.3% of the sample comes from the top ten. Sequencing used tumor tissue, obtained before nivolumab (anti-PD-1) treatment. The source of these receptors is a person between 40 and 79 years old with oral cavity squamous cell carcinoma.

V and J are TRBV5-1 and TRBJ2-3; 8 bases align to TRBD2. Germline loops: CDR1 SGHRS, CDR2 YFSETQ. The CDR3 consists of 15 residues. V lost 0 bases and J lost 2; bases outside the gene matches: 2. The CDR3 region has the DNA TGCGCCAGCAGCTTGGTAGCGGGATTCACAGATACGCAGTATTTT. Its protein is CASSLVAGFTDTQYF.

The DNA of the CDR3 is TGTGCCAGCAGTGCCAGCCCGTCCGGGGGGGCGGTCGGGGAGCTGTTTTTT. This translates into CASSASPSGGAVGELFF. The gene calls are TRBV27 and TRBJ2-2, with 8 bases matching TRBD2. Germline CDR1 MNHEY, CDR2 SMNVEV (reference sequence). CDR3 size: 17 residues. V shed 5 bases and J 7 bases; nucleotides not matched to a gene: 15.

This clone was seen a handful of times. This rearrangement joins TRBV19 to TRBJ2-2; 10 nucleotides align to TRBD2. The junction had 4 bases not matched to a gene; V was cut back by 3 bases and J by 6 bases. This CDR3 spans 15 amino acids. Germline V CDR1 and CDR2: LNHDA, SQIVND (reference sequence). DNA of the CDR3: TGTGCCAGTAGTATCCTAGCGGGAGTCTCCGGGGAGCTGTTTTTT. This codes for CASSILAGVSGELFF. Together with reference TRBV19 and TRBJ2-2, the CDR3 gives the full variable domain: DGGITQSPKYLFRKEGQNVTLSCEQNLNHDAMYWYRQDPGQGLRLIYYSQIVNDFQKGDIAEGYSVSREKKESFPLTVTSAQKNPTAFYLCASSILAGVSGELFFGEGSRLTVL.

By proportion, this clone is medium-sized. CDR3 region: CASSLRSAYNSPLHF. CDR3 DNA sequence: TGTGCCAGCAGCTTAAGGTCAGCCTATAATTCACCCCTCCACTTT. V and J are TRBV11-2 and TRBJ1-6; D not certain. This CDR3 has 15 residues. The germline CDR1 and CDR2 sequences are SGHAT and FQNNGV. V lost 2 bases and J lost 2, with 7 bases in between.

This rearrangement joins TRBV11-2 to TRBJ2-1; 9 positions agree with TRBD2. The CDR3 loop spans 15 amino acids. Trimming at V came to 5 bases and at J to 1 base, leaving 3 bases not matched to a gene. Germline V gene data show CDR1 as SGHAT and CDR2 as FQNNGV. CDR3 in amino acids: CASSVTSGSYNEQFF. DNA of the CDR3: TGTGCCAGCAGCGTGACTAGCGGTTCCTACAATGAGCAGTTCTTC.

The V and J genes are TRBV5-1 and TRBJ2-3; D remains ambiguous. V gave up 4 bases and J gave up 2 bases, with 11 bases separating them. CDR1 is SGHRS, CDR2 YFSETQ, per germline. The CDR3 spans 14 residues. The CDR3 protein is CASSPPDSTDTQYF. CDR3 in DNA: TGCGCCAGCAGCCCCCCCGATTCCACAGATACGCAGTATTTT.

The chain couples TRBV7-2 to TRBJ1-6, with 7 bases matching TRBD1. J lost 15 bases, V lost 6 bases, and 11 bases had no gene match. The CDR3 is made up of 13 amino acids. Germline loops: CDR1 SGHTA, CDR2 FQGNSA. This CDR3 is CASRLPTGTVLHF. Written as DNA, the CDR3 is TGTGCCAGCAGATTACCAACCGGGACAGTCCTCCACTTT.

This clone has a single count. CDR3 loop: CASSLAQGSVDTQYF. For the CDR3, the DNA is TGTGCCAGCAGCTTAGCCCAGGGGAGCGTAGATACGCAGTATTTT. The V gene is TRBV11-3, the J gene TRBJ2-3; a possible D gene is TRBD1 (6 bases). V was trimmed by 1 base and J by 5 bases, leaving 13 bases between them. There are 15 residues in the CDR3. Germline V gene lookup returns CDR1 SGHNT and CDR2 YENEEA.

V and J are TRBV30 and TRBJ2-7; either TRBD1 or TRBD2 may supply D (6 bases each). Germline CDR1 and CDR2: GTSNPN and SVGIG (reference sequence). The V end was cut by 2 bases, the J end by 3 bases, with 14 bases between. CDR3 length equals 14 residues. CDR3 nucleotide sequence: TGTGCCTGGAGTCTCGGGGGCTCCCTCTACGAGCAGTACTTC. It is translated as CAWSLGGSLYEQYF.

V and J are TRBV11-2 and TRBJ2-1, with 11 bases matching TRBD2. The CDR3 sequence is 15 residues long. Germline trimming cut 5 bases from V and 5 bases from J; bases unmatched to any gene: 5. In germline, CDR1 is SGHAT, CDR2 FQNNGV. The CDR3 protein is CASSPIAGGHNEQFF. CDR3 DNA sequence: TGTGCCAGCAGCCCAATAGCGGGGGGGCACAATGAGCAGTTCTTC. Combining the CDR3 with reference TRBV11-2 and TRBJ2-1 gives the whole variable domain EAGVAQSPRYKIIEKRQSVAFWCNPISGHATLYWYQQILGQGPKLLIQFQNNGVVDDSQLPKDRFSAERLKGVDSTLKIQPAKLEDSAVYLCASSPIAGGHNEQFFGPGTRLTVL.

The genes are TRBV11-3 and TRBJ2-1; 9 nucleotides match TRBD1. The CDR3 totals 14 residues. Looked up from germline, CDR1 is SGHNT and CDR2 is YENEEA. V shed 5 bases, J shed 8 bases, and the junction held 7 bases outside the gene matches. CDR3 nucleotide sequence: TGTGCCAGCAGCCACGGACAGGGGAGGGATGAGCAGTTCTTC. Translation: CASSHGQGRDEQFF.

V is TRBV5-1 and J is TRBJ2-1; D possibly corresponds to TRBD2 (7 bases). V lost 1 base, J lost 10 bases, and 27 bases lay in between. Germline CDR1 and CDR2: SGHRS and YFSETQ. The CDR3 consists of 18 residues. The CDR3 reads CASSLRSGTTLGGGEQFF. CDR3 nucleotides: TGCGCCAGCAGCTTGAGGTCCGGGACTACGTTAGGGGGTGGCGAGCAGTTCTTC.

There are a few counts of this clone. V and J are TRBV6-6 and TRBJ2-5, with a tentative D call TRBD1 (5 bases). The length of the CDR3 is 14 residues. V gave up 7 bases and J gave up 4 bases, with 16 bases separating them. Germline loops: CDR1 MNHNY, CDR2 SVGAGI (reference sequence). CDR3 bases: TGTGCCAGCACCCCTCCGACAGTCCGAGAGACCCAGTACTTC. This sequence encodes CASTPPTVRETQYF.

The chain recombines TRBV5-1 with TRBJ1-1; possibly TRBD1 for D (5 bases). The CDR3 is 17 amino acids. Germline assignment: CDR1 SGHRS and CDR2 YFSETQ. V was pared by 0 bases and J by 4 bases, with 19 bases between. The CDR3 nucleotides read TGCGCCAGCAGCTTGGCCAAAGGGGCGGGAAGTAGCACTGAAGCTTTCTTT. This gives the protein CASSLAKGAGSSTEAFF.

This clone was recorded a few times. J is TRBJ1-6 and V is TRBV5-1; D uncertain. Germline V gene lookup returns CDR1 SGHRS and CDR2 YFSETQ. V was cut by 2 bases and J by 10 bases, with 16 bases left in between. This CDR3 contains 15 residues. The CDR3 is CASSLTSPVGSPLHF. DNA of the CDR3: TGCGCCAGCAGCTTAACCAGCCCGGTTGGCTCACCCCTCCACTTT.

Only a few counts were recorded for this clone. The chain combines TRBV10-2 with TRBJ2-3, with 12 bases that match TRBD2. The ends lost 6 bases at V and 7 bases at J; junction bases unmatched: 5. In germline, CDR1 is WSHSY, CDR2 SAAADI. The CDR3 sequence is 14 residues long. The CDR3 nucleotides read TGCGCCAGCAGGGAGACTAGCGGGGGTCATACGCAGTATTTT. It is translated as CASRETSGGHTQYF.

V gene TRBV6-4 combines with J gene TRBJ2-2; maybe TRBD2 (5 bases). Germline V CDR1 and CDR2: MRHNA, SNTAGT. The CDR3 covers 15 residues. The V end lost 7 bases, the J end lost 1 base, and 13 bases lay between the germline ends. In DNA form, the CDR3 reads TGTGCCAGCAAACAGCTAGCACTGAACACCGGGGAGCTGTTTTTT. Translation: CASKQLALNTGELFF.

The rearrangement links TRBV7-3 to TRBJ1-1; maybe TRBD1 (6 bases). The CDR3 is 13 amino acids. V lost 3 bases to trimming and J lost 1 base, with 6 bases between them. Germline-derived CDR1 and CDR2 are SGHTA and FQGTGA. The CDR3 bases are TGTGCCAGCAGCTTGGGACAGAACACTGAAGCTTTCTTT. Translation gives CASSLGQNTEAFF.

The chain employs TRBV11-2 and TRBJ2-4, with 8 bases aligning to TRBD2. CDR1 is SGHAT, CDR2 FQNNGV, per germline. With 1 base clipped from V and 0 bases from J, the junction kept 5 bases outside the gene matches. CDR3 length: 17 amino acids. The CDR3 reads CASSLVDGGVAKNIQYF. The CDR3 DNA is TGTGCCAGCAGCTTAGTCGACGGGGGGGTAGCCAAAAACATTCAGTACTTC. The full variable domain, rest sourced from reference TRBV11-2 and TRBJ2-4, is EAGVAQSPRYKIIEKRQSVAFWCNPISGHATLYWYQQILGQGPKLLIQFQNNGVVDDSQLPKDRFSAERLKGVDSTLKIQPAKLEDSAVYLCASSLVDGGVAKNIQYFGAGTRLSVL.

The genes are TRBV10-2 and TRBJ2-2; TRBD2 aligns across 16 bases. V lost 6 bases and J lost 4; bases outside the gene matches: 5. The length of the CDR3 is 17 residues. Germline V gene lookup returns CDR1 WSHSY and CDR2 SAAADI. CDR3 bases: TGCGCCAGCAGGGGACTAGCGGGAGGGCGACGCACCGGGGAGCTGTTTTTT. The encoded protein is CASRGLAGGRRTGELFF.

V is TRBV2 and J is TRBJ2-5; 7 nucleotides agree with TRBD2. There are 15 residues in the CDR3. J lost 1 base, V lost 5 bases, and 7 bases had no gene match. CDR1 SNHLY and CDR2 FYNNEI come from the germline V gene. The CDR3 region is CASSPSLAVQETQYF. The CDR3 DNA is TGTGCCAGCAGTCCTTCCCTAGCGGTCCAAGAGACCCAGTACTTC.

The V gene is TRBV5-1, the J gene TRBJ2-7; 7 nucleotides match TRBD2. Germline CDR1 and CDR2: SGHRS and YFSETQ. The J segment lost 2 bases and the V segment lost 3 bases, leaving 17 bases of the junction unmatched. CDR3 length equals 18 residues. CDR3 amino acids: CASSSRSEGGPFAYEQYF. The CDR3 DNA follows: TGCGCCAGCAGCTCGCGGTCGGAGGGAGGGCCATTTGCCTACGAGCAGTACTTC. Combining the CDR3 with reference TRBV5-1 and TRBJ2-7 gives the whole variable domain KAGVTQTPRYLIKTRGQQVTLSCSPISGHRSVSWYQQTPGQGLQFLFEYFSETQRNKGNFPGRFSGRQFSNSRSEMNVSTLELGDSALYLCASSSRSEGGPFAYEQYFGPGTRLTVT.

The V call is TRBV28, the J call TRBJ1-1, with D perhaps matching TRBD1 (5 bases). CDR3 length equals 14 residues. The ends were cut back, 6 bases at V and 1 base at J, with 12 bases in the middle. Germline lookup yields CDR1 MDHEN and CDR2 SYDVKM. CDR3 protein: CASRNRPANTEAFF. The CDR3 DNA reads as TGTGCCAGCAGAAACAGGCCGGCGAACACTGAAGCTTTCTTT.

The gene calls are TRBV5-4 and TRBJ2-1; TRBD2 aligns across 11 bases. Unmatched junction bases numbered 10, after V lost 1 base and J lost 7 bases. There are 17 residues in the CDR3. Germline V gene sequence: CDR1 SGHNT, CDR2 YYREEE (reference sequence). CDR3 in DNA: TGTGCCAGCAGCTTGCCCTACCCGGGACTAGCGGATAATGAGCAGTTCTTC. Translated: CASSLPYPGLADNEQFF. Full variable domain (missing parts from reference TRBV5-4 and TRBJ2-1): ETGVTQSPTHLIKTRGQQVTLRCSSQSGHNTVSWYQQALGQGPQFIFQYYREEENGRGNFPPRFSGLQFPNYSSELNVNALELDDSALYLCASSLPYPGLADNEQFFGPGTRLTVL.

This clone was detected a few times. V is TRBV16 and J is TRBJ1-6, with TRBD1 matching over 8 bases. The CDR3 contains 16 residues. In germline, CDR1 is KGHSY, CDR2 FQNENV. The trim removed 3 bases at V and 7 bases at J, leaving 8 bases unmatched. The CDR3 coding sequence is TGTGCCAGCAGCCATACAGGGGGGCGAGGGAATTCACCCCTCCACTTT. Its protein product is CASSHTGGRGNSPLHF.

This chain uses TRBV7-3 with TRBJ2-1; 8 nucleotides align to TRBD2. V dropped 5 bases and J dropped 8; count of bases not matched to a gene: 8. CDR3 length: 14 amino acids. CDR1 is SGHTA, CDR2 FQGTGA, per germline. DNA of the CDR3: TGTGCCAGCAGCGGGACTAGGGGGGTGGATGAGCAGTTCTTC. Protein sequence: CASSGTRGVDEQFF.

This chain uses TRBV7-2 with TRBJ2-5; 9 nucleotides align to TRBD1. With V trimmed by 1 base and J by 7 bases, 7 bases remained unmatched. Germline loops: CDR1 SGHTA, CDR2 FQGNSA. The CDR3 contains 15 residues. CDR3 amino acids: CASSLEGTGWGTQYF. The DNA of the CDR3 is TGTGCCAGCAGCTTAGAGGGGACAGGGTGGGGGACCCAGTACTTC.

This rearrangement joins TRBV2 to TRBJ2-5, with 7 bases aligning to TRBD1. The CDR3 is 16 amino acids. V trimming: 6 bases; J trimming: 5 bases; junction bases outside the gene matches: 15. Germline V CDR1 and CDR2: SNHLY, FYNNEI. CDR3 residues: CASRRQGNVGSETQYF. The CDR3 nucleotides are TGTGCCAGCAGACGACAGGGAAACGTTGGGTCGGAGACCCAGTACTTC.

The chain has TRBV19 and TRBJ2-3; 9 positions match TRBD2. The CDR3 runs to 16 residues. J gave up 4 bases and V 3 bases, and 8 bases lay outside the gene matches. Germline V gene sequence: CDR1 LNHDA, CDR2 SQIVND (reference sequence). The CDR3 nucleotides are TGTGCCAGTAGTATGGGGCTAGCGGGAAAGTCAGATACGCAGTATTTT. It yields the protein CASSMGLAGKSDTQYF. Full variable domain (missing parts from reference TRBV19 and TRBJ2-3): DGGITQSPKYLFRKEGQNVTLSCEQNLNHDAMYWYRQDPGQGLRLIYYSQIVNDFQKGDIAEGYSVSREKKESFPLTVTSAQKNPTAFYLCASSMGLAGKSDTQYFGPGTRLTVL.

The CDR3 region is CSQRDASTQFF. CDR3 DNA: TGCAGCCAGAGGGACGCCTCCACACAGTTCTTC. The genes are TRBV20-1 and TRBJ2-1, with D perhaps given as TRBD1 or TRBD2 (5 bases each). Germline-derived CDR1 and CDR2 are DFQATT and SNEGSKA (reference sequence). This CDR3 has 11 amino acids.